The clone carrying this T cell receptor (beta chain) was detected ten times or more. Its antigen is unidentified. This record belongs to a study of T cells in Graves' hyperthyroidism and ophthalmopathy. From RNA transcripts, TCR beta CDR3 regions were amplified. First-round RT-PCR of the TCR CDR3 relied on the HTBI primer set. Via MiXCR, TCRdb re-called the multiplex PCR reads, giving one row per CDR3 protein. Among fewer than 550,000 distinct CDR3 sequences listed, around a sixth were seen once. J gave up 4 bases and V 0 bases, and 4 bases lay outside the gene matches. The CDR3 is made up of 15 amino acids. The germline V gene has CDR1 LGHDT and CDR2 YNNKEL (reference sequence). General observations from the study: With a median lead of about six months before onset, the model predicted ophthalmopathy.

Material: blood. The chain joins TRBV3-1 to TRBJ2-7; 9 nucleotides match TRBD2. The TCR was taken from a woman younger than 35 with Graves' hyperthyroidism. The CDR3 DNA is TGTGCCAGCAGCCAAGACCTAGCGGGACCGTACGAGCAGTACTTC. This sequence encodes CASSQDLAGPYEQYF.